This is a list of T cell receptor beta chains from one sample in a study of blood T cell repertoires in COVID-19. Assay: immunoSEQ multiplex PCR; the TCRdb copy retains only in-frame clones and omits some. The sample consists of under 150,000 clones, 75% to 90% of them appearing once. The sequencing sample was made of peripheral blood. These receptors all come from a woman aged 55-69 years with COVID-19, enrolled during active disease. CDR3s include the opening cysteine and the closing phenylalanine or tryptophan. The order of the fields is V gene, clone size, J gene, D gene, CDR3 DNA, CDR3 protein. D genes are given only for firm matches. Rows may omit the clone size; those that give it use once, few, many or a size class.

TRBV5-4	NA	TRBJ2-6	TRBD1	TGTGCCAGCAGCCAAAAACAGGGGGCCTCTACGGGGGCCAACGTCCTGACTTTC	CASSQKQGASTGANVLTF
TRBV5-4	NA	TRBJ2-3	TRBD2	TGTGCCAGCAGCCCGGGACTAGCGGGGGGGCCGAGCACAGATACGCAGTATTTT	CASSPGLAGGPSTDTQYF
TRBV9	once	TRBJ1-3	NA	TGTGCCAGCAGCAGTGGTCAGGGGACTGGAAACACCATATATTTT	CASSSGQGTGNTIYF
TRBV5-1	NA	TRBJ1-2	NA	TGCGCCAGCAGCCTCGGCGCAGGGGACTATGGCTACACCTTC	CASSLGAGDYGYTF
TRBV7-9	NA	TRBJ1-2	NA	TGTGCCAGCAGCCCCAACCTAGGGACTTATGGCTACACCTTC	CASSPNLGTYGYTF
TRBV18	NA	TRBJ2-7	NA	TGTGCCAGCTCACCCCCCCCGCAGGGAAGCGAGCAGTACTTC	CASSPPPQGSEQYF
TRBV27	NA	TRBJ2-7	TRBD1	TGTGCCAGCAGTTTTAATTTCAGGGGGTTAGTCAACGAGCAGTACTTC	CASSFNFRGLVNEQYF
TRBV3-1/TRBV3-2	NA	TRBJ2-7	NA	TGTGCCAGCAGCCAAGAGGGAGCGGAGCCCTACGAGCAGTACTTC	CASSQEGAEPYEQYF
TRBV13	NA	TRBJ2-7	TRBD2	TGTGCCAGCAGCCCGGGACTAGCGGGCTACGAGCAGTACTTC	CASSPGLAGYEQYF
TRBV4-1	NA	TRBJ1-5	NA	TGCGCCAGCAGCCGTGTAGAGACAGGCGAAACTTATAGCAATCAGCCCCAGCATTTT	CASSRVETGETYSNQPQHF
TRBV11-2	NA	TRBJ1-2	TRBD1	TGTGCCAGCAGCTTACGGACAGGTGAATACGGCTACACCTTC	CASSLRTGEYGYTF
TRBV3-1/TRBV3-2	NA	TRBJ2-5	NA	TGTGCCAGCAGCCAAGATCAGGGTCGGGCACTTTGTCAAGGGTCCCAGTACTTC	CASSQDQGRALCQGSQYF
TRBV6-6	NA	TRBJ1-1	TRBD1	TGTGCCAGCAGTTACCCCGGGACAGGGTCTGAAGCTTTCTTT	CASSYPGTGSEAFF
TRBV18	NA	TRBJ1-1	TRBD1	TGTGCCAGCTCACGATTATTTATAGGGGGCCCGACTGCTGTGAACACTGAAGCTTTCTTT	CASSRLFIGGPTAVNTEAFF
TRBV6-2/TRBV6-3	few	TRBJ2-2	NA	TGTGCCAGCAGTTTACTAGCCACCGGGGAGCTGTTTTTT	CASSLLATGELFF
TRBV6-5	once	TRBJ2-1	TRBD1	TGTGCCAGCAGTTCGACAGGGTCGAACAATGAGCAGTTCTTC	CASSSTGSNNEQFF